Each of the 20 T cell receptor beta chains below was sequenced from the same sample in a study of shared clonotypes between healthy human individuals. Naive CD8 cells, CD45RO-negative and positively selected for CCR7, excluded terminally differentiated effector memory CD45RA+ cells. This table comes from immunoSEQ multiplex PCR, and its TCRdb copy is limited to in-frame clones, with some not included. The data contain around 1.9 million clones, roughly 91% of them seen just once; the ten biggest clones take up roughly 1.8%. The sample comprised naive CD8+ T cells from PBMCs. The origin of the receptors is a man aged 18 to 29 in good health. Some clones in this sample may be carry-over from other donors' samples.

The V gene is TRBV18, the J gene TRBJ2-1; D may be TRBD1 or TRBD2 (5 bases each). V shed 6 bases and J shed 6 bases, with 18 bases lying between them. In germline, CDR1 is KGHSH, CDR2 LQKENI. CDR3 length: 15 amino acids. The CDR3 protein is CASSRGRDDGNEQFF. The CDR3 bases are TGTGCCAGCTCCCGGGGCAGGGACGACGGCAATGAGCAGTTCTTC. Drawing the rest from reference TRBV18 and TRBJ2-1, the complete variable domain is NAGVMQNPRHLVRRRGQEARLRCSPMKGHSHVYWYRQLPEEGLKFMVYLQKENIIDESGMPKERFSAEFPKEGPSILRIQQVVRGDSAAYFCASSRGRDDGNEQFFGPGTRLTVL.

The chain links TRBV7-9 to TRBJ2-7; no definite D call. In germline, CDR1 is SEHNR, CDR2 FQNEAQ (reference sequence). The V end was cut by 5 bases, the J end by 1 base, with 9 bases between. The CDR3 has 13 residues. DNA for the CDR3: TGTGCCAGCAGCCAGCTGATGTCCTACGAGCAGTACTTC. Amino acid sequence: CASSQLMSYEQYF.

This chain joins TRBV4-1 and TRBJ2-7; the match to TRBD2 covers 8 bases. This CDR3 has 16 residues. Looked up from germline, CDR1 is MGHRA and CDR2 is YSYEKL. After removal of 4 bases from V and 4 bases from J, the junction contained 12 bases not matched to a gene. The CDR3 loop reads CASSLTLGGEGYEQYF. The CDR3 region has the DNA TGCGCCAGCAGCCTCACCCTCGGGGGGGAGGGATACGAGCAGTACTTC.

The table lists this clone with a count of one. The rearrangement links TRBV9 to TRBJ2-7; 7 bases align to TRBD1. CDR3 length: 14 amino acids. Germline V gene lookup returns CDR1 SGDLS and CDR2 YYNGEE. J lost 4 bases, V lost 3 bases, and 7 bases had no gene match. CDR3 residues: CASSEGDSLYEQYF. DNA of the CDR3: TGTGCCAGCAGCGAGGGGGACAGCCTGTACGAGCAGTACTTC.

The chain links TRBV19 to TRBJ2-3; 11 nucleotides line up with TRBD2. Trimming cost V 4 bases and J 5 bases; bases outside gene matches: 2. CDR3 size: 14 residues. Germline V gives CDR1 LNHDA, CDR2 SQIVND (reference sequence). The CDR3 DNA is TGTGCCAGTAGTACTAGCGGGAGGTTAGATACGCAGTATTTT. The encoded protein is CASSTSGRLDTQYF.

This rearrangement joins TRBV10-1 to TRBJ2-1; D gene unclear. The CDR3 contains 13 residues. V lost 2 bases, J lost 8 bases, and 10 bases lay in between. The germline gives CDR1 WNHNN, CDR2 SYGVQD (reference sequence). CDR3 amino acids: CASSETLGDEQFF. The CDR3 DNA reads TGCGCCAGCAGTGAGACGCTAGGCGATGAGCAGTTCTTC.

The chain employs TRBV6-1 and TRBJ1-1; 11 nucleotides line up with TRBD1. Looked up from germline, CDR1 is MNHNS and CDR2 is SASEGT. J lost 0 bases, V lost 4 bases, and 4 bases had no gene match. The length of the CDR3 is 16 residues. Here the CDR3 DNA reads TGTGCCAGCAGTGGAGGACAGGGGGCGGTGAACACTGAAGCTTTCTTT. It translates to CASSGGQGAVNTEAFF.

The genes are TRBV14 and TRBJ2-1; no definite D call. This CDR3 spans 14 amino acids. The ends were cut back, 3 bases at V and 4 bases at J, with 10 bases in the middle. Per germline, CDR1 SGHDN and CDR2 FVKESK. Here the CDR3 reads CASSQYVAYNEQFF. The CDR3 DNA reads TGTGCCAGCAGCCAGTATGTGGCGTACAATGAGCAGTTCTTC.

The chain uses TRBV28 and TRBJ2-2; D remains unclear. The V and J ends lost 2 bases and 2 bases respectively, with 9 bases between them. The CDR3 extends over 15 amino acids. Germline CDR1 is MDHEN and CDR2 is SYDVKM. The CDR3: CASSLPSLNTGELFF. The CDR3 DNA reads as TGTGCCAGCAGTTTACCCAGCCTCAACACCGGGGAGCTGTTTTTT. Using reference TRBV28 and TRBJ2-2 for the parts outside the CDR3, the full variable domain is DVKVTQSSRYLVKRTGEKVFLECVQDMDHENMFWYRQDPGLGLRLIYFSYDVKMKEKGDIPEGYSVSREKKERFSLILESASTNQTSMYLCASSLPSLNTGELFFGEGSRLTVL.

This rearrangement joins TRBV11-3 to TRBJ2-7; D possibly corresponds to TRBD1 (5 bases). Germline V lookup: CDR1 SGHNT, CDR2 YENEEA. Deletions cut 5 bases from V and 3 bases from J, with 14 bases between. This CDR3 is 14 amino acids long. The CDR3 DNA reads as TGTGCCAGCAGCGGCAGGGATGGAATCTACGAGCAGTACTTC. It encodes CASSGRDGIYEQYF.

The chain has TRBV6-1 and TRBJ2-5, with D uncertain. With 3 bases removed from V and 5 bases from J, the gap between germline ends came to 10 bases. CDR1 and CDR2 from the germline V gene are MNHNS and SASEGT. The length of the CDR3 is 13 residues. Written as DNA, the CDR3 is TGTGCCAGCAGTGATACCAGCCTGGAGACCCAGTACTTC. The encoded protein is CASSDTSLETQYF.

In the case of this clone: The sample has other DNA sequences that encode this CDR3 too. The V gene is TRBV6-1, the J gene TRBJ2-7; D could derive from TRBD1 or TRBD2 (5 bases each). V lost 6 bases, J lost 3 bases, and 12 bases lay in between. Germline assignment: CDR1 MNHNS and CDR2 SASEGT. The CDR3 length is 13 residues. This CDR3 is CASSDRGSYEQYF. As DNA, the CDR3 is TGTGCCAGCAGCGACCGGGGCAGCTACGAGCAGTACTTC.

This chain links TRBV10-3 with TRBJ2-2, with D possibly TRBD2 on 5 matching bases. CDR3 size: 23 residues. Germline V gives CDR1 ENHRY, CDR2 SYGVKD. V lost 0 bases to trimming and J lost 2 bases, with 31 bases between them. CDR3 DNA sequence: TGTGCCATCAGTGAGTCGATGTACCGTCGCCCACGGGGAAACAAGGATAACACCGGGGAGCTGTTTTTT. Amino acids: CAISESMYRRPRGNKDNTGELFF.

CDR3 amino acids: CASSYTTTSGSSYNEQFF. CDR3 bases: TGTGCCAGCAGTTACACAACGACTAGCGGGAGCTCCTACAATGAGCAGTTCTTC. The chain joins TRBV27 to TRBJ2-1, with TRBD2 matching over 12 bases. After removal of 4 bases from V and 0 bases from J, the junction contained 7 bases not matched to a gene. This CDR3 is built from 18 residues. The germline gives CDR1 MNHEY, CDR2 SMNVEV (reference sequence).

This clone was seen only once. The gene calls are TRBV27 and TRBJ2-3; 7 nucleotides line up with TRBD1. V shed 5 bases, J shed 2 bases, and the junction held 22 bases outside the gene matches. The CDR3 consists of 20 residues. Per the germline V gene, CDR1 is MNHEY and CDR2 is SMNVEV (reference sequence). The CDR3 DNA reads TGTGCCAGCAGTCCGATTACACCATTCGGGACAGTTGGGACCACAGATACGCAGTATTTT. Encoded protein: CASSPITPFGTVGTTDTQYF.

The chain combines TRBV28 with TRBJ2-7; D is ambiguous. The ends were cut back, 5 bases at V and 3 bases at J, with 8 bases in the middle. The germline V gene encodes CDR1 MDHEN and CDR2 SYDVKM. The CDR3 totals 12 residues. This CDR3 is CASSHQGYEQYF. CDR3 nucleotides: TGTGCCAGCAGTCACCAAGGCTACGAGCAGTACTTC.

Notes on this clone: The same CDR3 arises from other DNA sequences in this sample as well. J is TRBJ2-7 and V is TRBV7-2, with D unresolved. Trimming shortened V by 1 base and J by 1 base, and 5 bases separated the two germline ends. CDR1 SGHTA and CDR2 FQGNSA come from the germline V gene. CDR3 length equals 13 residues. The CDR3 coding sequence is TGTGCCAGCAGCTTAGGGGATTCCTACGAGCAGTACTTC. Its translation: CASSLGDSYEQYF.

This CDR3 reads CASSHSGNSYNEQFF. CDR3 bases: TGTGCCAGCAGCCATAGCGGGAATTCCTACAATGAGCAGTTCTTC. The chain has TRBV14 and TRBJ2-1; 8 bases line up with TRBD2. This CDR3 contains 15 residues. CDR1 and CDR2 (germline): SGHDN, FVKESK. Trimming cost V 3 bases and J 1 base; bases outside gene matches: 2.

V gene TRBV9 combines with J gene TRBJ2-7; 10 bases map to TRBD2. The CDR3 spans 14 residues. Losses at the gene ends were 2 bases for V and 6 bases for J; bases not matched to a gene: 5. CDR1 is SGDLS and CDR2 is YYNGEE in the germline V gene. This chain's CDR3 is CASSVSSGSPEQYF. The CDR3 nucleotides read TGTGCCAGCAGCGTTTCTAGCGGGAGCCCCGAGCAGTACTTC. The full variable domain, completed using reference TRBV9 and TRBJ2-7, is DSGVTQTPKHLITATGQRVTLRCSPRSGDLSVYWYQQSLDQGLQFLIQYYNGEERAKGNILERFSAQQFPDLHSELNLSSLELGDSALYFCASSVSSGSPEQYFGPGTRLTVT.

The chain combines TRBV11-2 with TRBJ2-1; 7 positions agree with TRBD1. There are 14 residues in the CDR3. CDR1 is SGHAT and CDR2 is FQNNGV in the germline V gene. V gave up 1 base and J gave up 7 bases; unmatched junction bases: 4. The CDR3 region has the DNA TGTGCCAGCAGCTTAGGGACAGGAAGAAATGAGCAGTTCTTC. It encodes CASSLGTGRNEQFF.